Listed below are T cell receptor beta chains from one sample, sequenced in a study of control samples from healthy donors and cancer patients. The repertoire was sequenced with immunoSEQ multiplex PCR; TCRdb's copy has only in-frame clones and lacks some. The repertoire holds roughly 190,000 clones, 90% to 95% seen once, with 1.5% to 2% in the top ten. Sequenced: blood. These TCRs come from a man aged 25-45 years in good health. Each CDR3 is given with its conserved first and last residue. A D gene is named only where the DNA matches it firmly. Size values are once, few and many counts, or a class for expanded clones, and some rows have none.

>TRBJ2-7|TRBV10-2|NA|NA
TGCGCCAGCAGTGGGCAGAGATCCTACGAGCAGTACTTC
CASSGQRSYEQYF
>TRBJ1-2|TRBV6-1|TRBD1|NA
TGTGCCAGCAGTGACAGGGGGTATGGCTACACCTTC
CASSDRGYGYTF
>TRBJ2-3|TRBV4-2|NA|NA
TGTGCCAGCAGCCAAGATGGTGGGGCGGTCACAGATACGCAGTATTTT
CASSQDGGAVTDTQYF
>TRBJ1-4|TRBV15|NA|NA
TGTGCCACCAGCAGCCCCACGACAGCAACTAATGAAAAACTGTTTTTT
CATSSPTTATNEKLFF
>TRBJ1-6|TRBV3-1/TRBV3-2|TRBD1|NA
TGCGCCAGCAGCATACGGACAGGGGGTAGTTCACCCCTCCACTTT
CASSIRTGGSSPLHF
>TRBJ1-2|TRBV10-3|TRBD1|NA
TGTGCCATCAGTGAGTCGGAGGGGGCAGGGGGGCCTAACTATGGCTACACCTTC
CAISESEGAGGPNYGYTF
>TRBJ2-7|TRBV11-2|TRBD1|NA
TGTGCCAGCAGCCAGGGACAGGGGTCCGGCGAGCAGTACTTC
CASSQGQGSGEQYF
>TRBJ2-3|TRBV5-6|TRBD2|NA
TGTGCCAGCAGCTTGGAGATTAGCGGGGGGTTAGATACGCAGTATTTT
CASSLEISGGLDTQYF
>TRBJ2-7|TRBV9|NA|NA
TGTGCCAGCAGCGTAGGGGTAGACAGGACTCTCTACGAGCAGTACTTC
CASSVGVDRTLYEQYF
>TRBJ2-7|TRBV9|NA|NA
TGTGCCAGCAGCGTCGGCGGGGGCAACTCCTACGAGCAGTACTTC
CASSVGGGNSYEQYF
>TRBJ2-1|TRBV13|TRBD2|NA
TGTGCCAGCAGCTTTAAGGCGGGGGGGGAGAATGAGCAGTTCTTC
CASSFKAGGENEQFF
>TRBJ2-5|TRBV4-1|NA|NA
TGCGCCAGCAGCCAACTCCCGGGACAACAAGAGACCCAGTACTTC
CASSQLPGQQETQYF
>TRBJ1-5|TRBV19|NA|once
TGTGCCAGTACTCCTCGGGGGCCTTATAGCAATCAGCCCCAGCATTTT
CASTPRGPYSNQPQHF
>TRBJ2-2|TRBV20-1|NA|NA
TGCAGTGCTAGTGTGGGGACCGGGGAGCTGTTTTTT
CSASVGTGELFF
>TRBJ1-4|TRBV15|NA|once
TGTGCCACCAGCAGAGTCGCTGAAAAACTGTTTTTT
CATSRVAEKLFF